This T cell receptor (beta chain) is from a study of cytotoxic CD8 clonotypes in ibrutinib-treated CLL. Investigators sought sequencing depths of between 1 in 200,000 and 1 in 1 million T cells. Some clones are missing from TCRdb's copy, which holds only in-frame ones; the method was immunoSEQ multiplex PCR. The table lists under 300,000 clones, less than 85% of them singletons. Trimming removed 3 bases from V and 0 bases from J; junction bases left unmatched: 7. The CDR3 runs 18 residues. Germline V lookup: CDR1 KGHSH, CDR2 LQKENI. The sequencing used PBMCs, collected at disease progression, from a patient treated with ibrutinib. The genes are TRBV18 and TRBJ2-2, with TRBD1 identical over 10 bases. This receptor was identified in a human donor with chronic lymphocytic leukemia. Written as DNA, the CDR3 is TGTGCCAGCTCACCGGGACAGGGGAGTGTGCCGAACACCGGGGAGCTGTTTTTT. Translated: CASSPGQGSVPNTGELFF. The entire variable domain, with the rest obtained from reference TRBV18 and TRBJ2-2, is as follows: NAGVMQNPRHLVRRRGQEARLRCSPMKGHSHVYWYRQLPEEGLKFMVYLQKENIIDESGMPKERFSAEFPKEGPSILRIQQVVRGDSAAYFCASSPGQGSVPNTGELFFGEGSRLTVL.